The 14 T cell receptor beta chains given below trace back to one sample, sequenced in a study of CD8+CD57+ T cells in acquired aplastic anemia (dated by TCRdb to the late 2010s). The patients picked for sequencing were ones in whom flow cytometry had shown an expansion of CD8+CD57+ cells. The sequencer listed for this sample is Illumina HiSeq 2000. Genomic DNA was used as template for profiling of TCR beta VDJ combinations and CDR3 sequences. Clones were called with MiXCR by TCRdb after fastp trimmed the public reads at Q25, and only in-frame beta chains were retained. Each CDR3 protein gets just one entry, which takes the most common genes and DNA from the rows behind it. This sample gives approximately 220,000 distinct CDR3 sequences in total; roughly half of them show up just once. The biggest ten clones account for over 7.5% of the sample. The sample comprised sorted CD4+, CD8+, or CD8+CD57+ T cells (not recorded which) from PBMCs. The receptors derive from a human donor with aplastic anemia.

The table lists this clonotype with many counts. The rearrangement joins TRBV11-3 to TRBJ1-2, with unresolved D. The V gene's germline CDR1 is SGHNT and CDR2 YENEEA. This CDR3 contains 15 residues. Trimming stripped 7 bases from V and 0 bases from J, with 15 bases between. The CDR3 here is CASIPGECPNYGYTF. The CDR3, as DNA: TGTGCCAGCATCCCTGGAGAGTGTCCTAACTATGGCTACACCTTC.

This clonotype was detected many times. The V and J genes are TRBV15 and TRBJ2-7, with D uncertain. The germline CDR1 and CDR2 sequences are LNHNV and YYDKDF (reference sequence). The CDR3 contains 14 residues. With 0 bases removed from V and 4 bases from J, the gap between germline ends came to 10 bases. CDR3 in DNA: TGTGCCACCAGCAGAGATGACAAAGATTACGAGCAGTACTTC. Protein sequence: CATSRDDKDYEQYF.

Ten or more counts support this clonotype. The CDR3 protein is CASSQSEEETQYF. CDR3 nucleotide sequence: TGTGCCAGCAGCCAGTCGGAGGAAGAGACCCAGTACTTC. This chain connects TRBV14 to TRBJ2-5; the D gene is possibly TRBD2 (5 bases). Per germline, CDR1 SGHDN and CDR2 FVKESK. The V end was cut by 3 bases, the J end by 3 bases, with 8 bases between. This CDR3 region has 13 residues.

V gene TRBV9 combines with J gene TRBJ1-2; 8 nucleotides match TRBD1. This CDR3 is 12 amino acids long. V shed 6 bases, J shed 4 bases, and the junction held 2 bases outside the gene matches. CDR1 and CDR2 from the germline V gene are SGDLS and YYNGEE. The CDR3 DNA reads TGTGCCAGCACCGACAGGGGCTATGGCTACACCTTC. It codes for CASTDRGYGYTF.

The chain combines TRBV7-9 with TRBJ1-6, with D unresolved. The V gene lost 8 bases and the J gene lost 9 bases, with 20 bases spanning the gap. Germline V gives CDR1 SEHNR, CDR2 FQNEAQ (reference sequence). The CDR3 is 15 residues long. CDR3 in amino acids: CASAAAPGLGSPLHF. DNA of the CDR3: TGTGCCAGCGCTGCCGCCCCAGGTCTTGGTTCACCCCTCCACTTT. The complete variable domain, with remaining parts taken from reference TRBV7-9 and TRBJ1-6, reads DTGVSQNPRHKITKRGQNVTFRCDPISEHNRLYWYRQTLGQGPEFLTYFQNEAQLEKSRLLSDRFSAERPKGSFSTLEIQRTEQGDSAMYLCASAAAPGLGSPLHFGNGTRLTVT.

The chain recombines TRBV21-1 with TRBJ2-7. TRBV21-1 is an annotated pseudogene. The CDR3 sequence is 14 residues long. The CDR3 DNA reads as TGTGCCAGCAGCACCGTGGGGTCCGTCTACGAGCAGTACTTC. Protein: CASSTVGSVYEQYF.

The chain couples TRBV29-1 to TRBJ1-2, with a tentative D call TRBD1 (5 bases). The germline V and J ends were trimmed by 5 bases and 3 bases, with 13 bases remaining between them. CDR3 length: 13 residues. Germline V gene lookup returns CDR1 SQVTM and CDR2 ANQGSEA. CDR3 DNA: TGCAGCGTTTTGGGGACGGTCGACTATGGCTACACCTTC. Translation: CSVLGTVDYGYTF.

The table lists this clonotype with a count of one. Germline is not matched at one junction end, which may reflect a read error. The J gene is TRBJ2-1, the V gene TRBV20-1; 8 nucleotides line up with TRBD2. The CDR3 totals 16 residues. The germline V gene has CDR1 DFQATT and CDR2 SNEGSKA (reference sequence). The CDR3 region has the DNA TGCAGTGCCCGGGGCTCCAGCGGGAGCTCCTACAATGAGCAGCTCTTC. It codes for CSARGSSGSSYNEQLF.

The rearrangement uses TRBV30 and TRBJ2-2, with D possibly called TRBD1 or TRBD2 (6 bases each). Germline V gives CDR1 GTSNPN, CDR2 SVGIG (reference sequence). The ends were cut back, 3 bases at V and 6 bases at J, with 14 bases in the middle. The length of the CDR3 is 14 residues. The CDR3 DNA is TGTGCCTGGAGAGGGGGACTTATCTCCGGGGAGCTGTTTTTT. Amino acids: CAWRGGLISGELFF.

The rearrangement links TRBV7-2 to TRBJ1-1; maybe TRBD1 (6 bases). CDR1 is SGHTA and CDR2 is FQGNSA in the germline V gene. The CDR3 is 15 amino acids. Trimming removed 1 base from V and 1 base from J, with 10 bases in between. CDR3 in amino acids: CASSLVRTENTEAFF. The CDR3 coding sequence is TGTGCCAGCAGCTTAGTAAGGACAGAGAACACTGAAGCTTTCTTT. The full variable domain, with the rest looked up from reference TRBV7-2 and TRBJ1-1, is GAGVSQSPSNKVTEKGKDVELRCDPISGHTALYWYRQSLGQGLEFLIYFQGNSAPDKSGLPSDRFSAERTGGSVSTLTIQRTQQEDSAVYLCASSLVRTENTEAFFGQGTRLTVV.

This clonotype was observed once. V usage is TRBV29-1 and J usage is TRBJ1-1; D is uncertain. Germline loops: CDR1 SQVTM, CDR2 ANQGSEA. This CDR3 contains 12 residues. Trimming stripped 7 bases from V and 2 bases from J, with 11 bases between. CDR3 in DNA: TGCAGCGGACAAGGTTCTAACACTGAAGCTTTCTTT. Amino acids: CSGQGSNTEAFF. Using reference TRBV29-1 and TRBJ1-1 for the parts outside the CDR3, the full variable domain is SAVISQKPSRDICQRGTSLTIQCQVDSQVTMMFWYRQQPGQSLTLIATANQGSEATYESGFVIDKFPISRPNLTFSTLTVSNMSPEDSSIYLCSGQGSNTEAFFGQGTRLTVV.

This clonotype has at least ten counts. The CDR3 DNA reads TGTGCCAGCAGGCGGACAGGGGGCGCAGTCGACTATGGCTACACCTTC. Protein product: CASRRTGGAVDYGYTF. The chain uses TRBV13 and TRBJ1-2; 11 bases align to TRBD1. There are 16 residues in the CDR3. The ends lost 6 bases at V and 3 bases at J; junction bases unmatched: 9. Germline CDR1 PRHDT, CDR2 FYEKMQ (reference sequence).

The rearrangement uses TRBV7-6 and TRBJ1-1; D is ambiguous. Per germline, CDR1 SGHVS and CDR2 FNYEAQ. The CDR3 spans 15 residues. Between the trimmed V and J ends, which lost 5 bases and 6 bases, there was a span of 19 bases. CDR3 in amino acids: CASSHGRPPNAEAFF. The CDR3 nucleotides read TGTGCCAGCAGCCACGGACGGCCACCCAACGCTGAAGCTTTCTTT.

As for this clonotype: This may stem from a read error, because a much larger clone lies one nucleotide away. The conserved phenylalanine or tryptophan is not found at the CDR3 terminus, so this likely reflects a read error. The rearrangement uses TRBV5-1 and TRBJ1-1; D might be TRBD1 (6 bases). The CDR3 runs to 13 residues. The V gene's germline CDR1 is SGHRS and CDR2 YFSETQ. V dropped 4 bases and J dropped 8 bases, with 15 bases sitting between them. CDR3 protein: CASSQDRSTEAFL. CDR3 sequence (DNA): TGCGCCAGCAGCCAGGACAGATCCACCGAAGCTTTCCTT.